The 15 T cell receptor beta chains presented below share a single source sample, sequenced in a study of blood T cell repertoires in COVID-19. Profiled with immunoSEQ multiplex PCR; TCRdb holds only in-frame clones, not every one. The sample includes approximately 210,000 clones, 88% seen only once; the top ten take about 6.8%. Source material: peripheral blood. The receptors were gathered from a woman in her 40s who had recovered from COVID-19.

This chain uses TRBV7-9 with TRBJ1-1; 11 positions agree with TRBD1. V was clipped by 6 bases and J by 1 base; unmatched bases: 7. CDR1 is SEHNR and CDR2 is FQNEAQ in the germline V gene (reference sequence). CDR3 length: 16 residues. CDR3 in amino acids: CASRSGQGDANTEAFF. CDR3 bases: TGTGCCAGCAGATCGGGACAGGGGGACGCGAACACTGAAGCTTTCTTT.

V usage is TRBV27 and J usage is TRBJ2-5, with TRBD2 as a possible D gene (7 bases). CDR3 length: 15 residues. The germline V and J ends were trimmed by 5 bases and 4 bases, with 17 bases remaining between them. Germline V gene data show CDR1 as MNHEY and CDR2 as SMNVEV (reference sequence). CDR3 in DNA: TGTGCCAGCAGTCCATCCCTAGGGGGGGGAGAGACCCAGTACTTC. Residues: CASSPSLGGGETQYF.

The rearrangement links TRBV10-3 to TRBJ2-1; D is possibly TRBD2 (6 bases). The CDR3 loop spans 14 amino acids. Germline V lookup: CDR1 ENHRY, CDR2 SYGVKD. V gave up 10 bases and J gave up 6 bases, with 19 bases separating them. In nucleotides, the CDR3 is TGTGCCACGGCCCCGTCCTCCGGGAGCAATGAGCAGTTCTTC. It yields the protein CATAPSSGSNEQFF.

As DNA, the CDR3 is TGCGCCAGCAGCCAAGAAACCCCCGGGAGGGCCGAAGAGACCCAGTACTTC. Its protein product is CASSQETPGRAEETQYF. This chain links TRBV4-3 with TRBJ2-5; 8 bases align to TRBD2. The V gene end was trimmed by 0 bases and the J gene end by 3 bases; junction bases not matched to a gene: 9. Germline loops: CDR1 LGHNA, CDR2 YSLEER. The CDR3 contains 17 residues.

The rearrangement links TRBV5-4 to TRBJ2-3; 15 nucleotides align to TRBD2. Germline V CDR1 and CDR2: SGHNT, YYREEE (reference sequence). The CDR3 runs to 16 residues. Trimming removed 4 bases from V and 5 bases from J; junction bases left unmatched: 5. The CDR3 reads CASSAGLAGGEDTQYF. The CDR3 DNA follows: TGTGCCAGCAGCGCCGGACTAGCGGGAGGGGAAGATACGCAGTATTTT.

The DNA of the CDR3 is TGTGCCACTTCCAAGGGACAGGGTTATCCAGATACGCAGTATTTT. It encodes CATSKGQGYPDTQYF. The J gene is TRBJ2-3, the V gene TRBV19; 9 bases agree with TRBD1. The germline V gene encodes CDR1 LNHDA and CDR2 SQIVND (reference sequence). This CDR3 region has 15 residues. V shed 10 bases, J shed 4 bases, and the junction held 12 bases outside the gene matches. The full variable domain, in which reference TRBV19 and TRBJ2-3 provide the parts outside the CDR3, is DGGITQSPKYLFRKEGQNVTLSCEQNLNHDAMYWYRQDPGQGLRLIYYSQIVNDFQKGDIAEGYSVSREKKESFPLTVTSAQKNPTAFYLCATSKGQGYPDTQYFGPGTRLTVL.

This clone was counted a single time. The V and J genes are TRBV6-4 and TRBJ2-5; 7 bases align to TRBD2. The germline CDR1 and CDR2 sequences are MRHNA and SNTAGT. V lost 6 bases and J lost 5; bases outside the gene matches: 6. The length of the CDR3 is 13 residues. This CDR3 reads CASSNQGGETQYF. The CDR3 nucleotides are TGTGCCAGCAGCAACCAGGGAGGGGAGACCCAGTACTTC.

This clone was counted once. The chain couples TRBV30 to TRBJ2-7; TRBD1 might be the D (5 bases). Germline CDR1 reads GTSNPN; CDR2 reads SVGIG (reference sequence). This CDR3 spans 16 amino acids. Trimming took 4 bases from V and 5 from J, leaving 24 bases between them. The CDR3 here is CAWTLPSDTTVHEQYF. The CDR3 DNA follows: TGTGCCTGGACCTTACCCTCGGACACCACCGTCCACGAGCAGTACTTC.

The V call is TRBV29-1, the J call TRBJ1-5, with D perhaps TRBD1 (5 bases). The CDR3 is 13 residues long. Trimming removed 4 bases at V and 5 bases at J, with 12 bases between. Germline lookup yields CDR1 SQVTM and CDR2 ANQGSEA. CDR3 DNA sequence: TGCAGCGTTGCAGGGCATGAGGATCAGCCCCAGCATTTT. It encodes CSVAGHEDQPQHF.

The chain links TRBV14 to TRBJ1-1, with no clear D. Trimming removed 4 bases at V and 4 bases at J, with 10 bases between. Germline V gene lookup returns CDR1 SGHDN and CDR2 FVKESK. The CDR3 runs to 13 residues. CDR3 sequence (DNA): TGTGCCAGCAGCCCCTCGTCCGGCACTGAAGCTTTCTTT. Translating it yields CASSPSSGTEAFF.

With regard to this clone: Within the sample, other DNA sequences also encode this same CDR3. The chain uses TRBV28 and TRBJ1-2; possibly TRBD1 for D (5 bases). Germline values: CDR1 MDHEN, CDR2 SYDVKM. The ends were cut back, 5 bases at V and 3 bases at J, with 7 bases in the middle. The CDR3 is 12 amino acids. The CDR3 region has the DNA TGTGCCAGCAGTACAGGAGACTATGGCTACACCTTC. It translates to CASSTGDYGYTF.

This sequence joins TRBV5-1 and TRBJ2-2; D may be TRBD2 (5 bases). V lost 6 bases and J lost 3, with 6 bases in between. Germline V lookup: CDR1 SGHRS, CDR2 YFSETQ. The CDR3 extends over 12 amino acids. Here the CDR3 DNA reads TGCGCCAGCAAGGGAGACACCGGGGAGCTGTTTTTT. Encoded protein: CASKGDTGELFF. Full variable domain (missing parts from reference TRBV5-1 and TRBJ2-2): KAGVTQTPRYLIKTRGQQVTLSCSPISGHRSVSWYQQTPGQGLQFLFEYFSETQRNKGNFPGRFSGRQFSNSRSEMNVSTLELGDSALYLCASKGDTGELFFGEGSRLTVL.

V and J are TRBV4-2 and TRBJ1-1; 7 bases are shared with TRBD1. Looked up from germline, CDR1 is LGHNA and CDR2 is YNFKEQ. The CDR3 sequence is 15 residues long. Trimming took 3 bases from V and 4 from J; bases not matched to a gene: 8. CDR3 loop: CASSHVVPGGTEAFF. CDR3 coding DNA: TGTGCCAGCAGCCACGTAGTCCCAGGGGGCACTGAAGCTTTCTTT.

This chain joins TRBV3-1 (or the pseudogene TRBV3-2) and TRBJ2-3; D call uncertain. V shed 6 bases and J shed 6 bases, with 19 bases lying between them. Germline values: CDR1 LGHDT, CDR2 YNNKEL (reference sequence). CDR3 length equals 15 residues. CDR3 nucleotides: TGTGCCAGCAGTCGCACTTACAAACTGGAGGATACGCAGTATTTT. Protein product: CASSRTYKLEDTQYF.

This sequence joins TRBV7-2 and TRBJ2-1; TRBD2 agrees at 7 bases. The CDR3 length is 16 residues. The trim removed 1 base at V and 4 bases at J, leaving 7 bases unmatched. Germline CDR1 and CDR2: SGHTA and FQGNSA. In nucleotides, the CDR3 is TGTGCCAGCAGCTTAGGATCTAGCGGAAATTACAATGAGCAGTTCTTC. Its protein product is CASSLGSSGNYNEQFF.